What follows is one T cell receptor beta chain and its context. Its target is unknown. This entry comes from a study of shared clonotypes between healthy human individuals. The overall study: The study drew on two women and a few men aged 18 to 49 as donors. General study findings and limits: Sample collection involved blood only; tissue repertoires are likely different. The rarefaction results pointed to incomplete sorted-subset sequencing despite large depth.

Every subset's genomic DNA went evenly onto several immunoSEQ plates. Sequencing was performed with immunoSEQ multiplex PCR; in TCRdb, only in-frame clones are kept and a portion is missing. Found here are about 380,000 clones, 96% of them singletons; the top ten hold more than 0.3%. Germline V gene sequence: CDR1 SGHTA, CDR2 FQGNSA. V was trimmed by 5 bases and J by 7 bases, leaving 8 bases between them. This CDR3 contains 11 residues. The specimen was memory CD8+ T cells sorted from blood. Noted subset: CD45RO+ cells pooled with CCR7-negative TemRA cells. This TCR derives from a man aged 25-45 years in good health. The J gene is TRBJ1-1, the V gene TRBV7-2, with unresolved D. The CDR3: CASSLRHEAFF. The CDR3 DNA is TGTGCCAGCAGCCTTCGTCATGAAGCTTTCTTT.